This TCR beta chain was sequenced during a study of stem cell transplantation in POMP-related autoinflammatory disease. About the study: Through one year post-transplant, neutrophils and platelets were 100% of graft donor origin.

Study-wide findings and caveats: In patients with PRAID, every analyzed T-cell subset tended to show lower diversity and higher clonality. Patients with PRAID showed a restricted number of unique TRB V-J gene pairings.

Notes on this clone: Its antigen remains unidentified.

PRAID featured prominent immunodeficiency. The assay was immunoSEQ multiplex PCR, and TCRdb's table has in-frame clones only and misses some. The data contain tens of thousands of clones, approximately 91% of them singletons. This receptor was taken from a human patient with POMP-related autoinflammation and immune dysregulation (PRAID). A subset of T cells may come from the graft donor. The input for sequencing was CD4+ T cells from PBMCs, taken after stem cell transplantation.

As DNA, the CDR3 is TGTGCCAGCAGCACTCAGGGGAAACTCTATGGCTACACCTTC. It codes for CASSTQGKLYGYTF. The rearrangement links TRBV7-9 to TRBJ1-2, with D tentatively TRBD1 (6 bases). V was pared by 5 bases and J by 4 bases, with 14 bases between. The CDR3 sequence is 14 residues long. The germline gives CDR1 SEHNR, CDR2 FQNEAQ (reference sequence).